This T cell receptor beta chain was identified during a study of OX40 agonist ivuxolimab in advanced cancers. Study-wide background: Enrollees could have had prior anti-PD-1, anti-PD-L1 or anti-CTLA-4 therapy, which 30% to 50% had received.

TCRdb's table, derived via immunoSEQ multiplex PCR, lists solely in-frame clones and lacks some. This sample has about 88,000 clones, with approximately 86% found just once. Study outcomes and limitations: It was not determined which antigens were specifically recognized by the peripheral T cells that had undergone clonal expansion.

Patients with a history of autoimmune disease or on systemic immunosuppression were excluded. A remark on this clone: What it binds is not known.

This clonotype was sampled from an adult with an advanced solid tumor such as melanoma, head and neck, liver or kidney cancer. Sequencing used CD4+ or CD8+ T cells sorted from blood, obtained in a trial of the OX40 agonist ivuxolimab.

CDR3 DNA sequence: TGTGCCAGCAGCTCACCCTTACGGTCGGAGAACACTGAAGCTTTCTTT. It specifies CASSSPLRSENTEAFF. This chain connects TRBV11-2 to TRBJ1-1, with unresolved D. Per the germline V gene, CDR1 is SGHAT and CDR2 is FQNNGV. The CDR3 sequence is 16 residues long. V lost 4 bases and J lost 1, with 16 bases in between.